This T cell receptor beta chain came from a study of T-cell memory formation after mild COVID-19. Regarding this clonotype: The junction departs from germline at one end; a sequencing error may be responsible.

TCRdb called the 5' RACE reads again in MiXCR, with one record for every CDR3 protein. Of about 160,000 distinct CDR3 sequences in the sample, around a third are singletons; the top ten hold around 12%. This receptor was taken from an adult woman who had mild COVID-19 (a few samples of this study predate the infection). Cell type and time point are not known. Sequencing was carried out using PBMCs or a T cell subset sorted from them (not recorded which).

The DNA of the CDR3 is TGTGCCAGCAGCCCGATAGCGGGAGGCCAAGAGACACAGTACTTC. Translation gives CASSPIAGGQETQYF. The rearrangement links TRBV7-2 to TRBJ2-5; 10 bases fit TRBD2. The CDR3 has 15 residues. CDR1 and CDR2 from the germline V gene are SGHTA and FQGNSA.